A single sample is the source of the 23 T cell receptor beta chains below, sequenced in a study of shared clonotypes between healthy human individuals. Using immunoSEQ multiplex PCR, the repertoire was profiled, and TCRdb retains in-frame clones only, with some absent. The sample lists 1,400,000 or so clones; approximately 98.5% were seen once. What was sequenced was naive CD4+ T cells sorted from blood. Sample subset: CD45RA+ positively selected. The receptors come from a man in his thirties or forties in good health.

As regards this clone: The sample holds other DNA sequences that translate to the same CDR3. The chain is built from TRBV5-1 and TRBJ1-1, with a weak D call TRBD1 (5 bases). The CDR3 covers 14 residues. Looked up from germline, CDR1 is SGHRS and CDR2 is YFSETQ. V shed 2 bases and J shed 0 bases, with 8 bases lying between them. DNA for the CDR3: TGCGCCAGCAGCTTAGGGACCTTGAACACTGAAGCTTTCTTT. Protein product: CASSLGTLNTEAFF.

The rearrangement uses TRBV7-6 and TRBJ2-2; possibly TRBD1 for D (5 bases). V was clipped by 1 base and J by 8 bases, with 17 bases between them. Per germline, CDR1 SGHVS and CDR2 FNYEAQ. The CDR3 extends over 16 amino acids. The DNA of the CDR3 is TGTGCCAGCAGCTTAGAGGCAGGGCTCCGTTCGGGGGAGCTGTTTTTT. It is translated as CASSLEAGLRSGELFF.

The J gene is TRBJ2-7, the V gene TRBV5-1, with TRBD1 matching 12 bases. The V gene end was trimmed by 4 bases and the J gene end by 6 bases; junction bases not matched to a gene: 17. This CDR3 is 18 amino acids long. CDR1 SGHRS and CDR2 YFSETQ come from the germline V gene. The CDR3 loop reads CASSLEGTGGRRALEQYF. CDR3 sequence (DNA): TGCGCCAGCAGCCTGGAGGGGACAGGGGGCAGAAGAGCCCTCGAGCAGTACTTC.

This rearrangement joins TRBV5-6 to TRBJ1-1, with 10 positions matching TRBD1. The V and J ends lost 5 bases and 0 bases, in that order; junction bases with no gene match: 13. This CDR3 has 18 amino acids. Germline values: CDR1 SGHDT, CDR2 YYEEEE. DNA for the CDR3: TGTGCCAGCAGACGGGTCTGGGACAGGGGATACATGAACACTGAAGCTTTCTTT. Amino acids: CASRRVWDRGYMNTEAFF. Based on the CDR3 plus reference TRBV5-6 and TRBJ1-1, the full variable domain is DAGVTQSPTHLIKTRGQQVTLRCSPKSGHDTVSWYQQALGQGPQFIFQYYEEEERQRGNFPDRFSGHQFPNYSSELNVNALLLGDSALYLCASRRVWDRGYMNTEAFFGQGTRLTVV.

Remarks on this clone: Other DNA sequences of this sample code for an identical CDR3. J is TRBJ2-1 and V is TRBV9; TRBD2 might be the D (6 bases). The CDR3 is made up of 15 amino acids. With 0 bases removed from V and 2 bases from J, the gap between germline ends came to 9 bases. Germline assignment: CDR1 SGDLS and CDR2 YYNGEE. The CDR3: CASSVDRGTYNEQFF. Here the CDR3 DNA reads TGTGCCAGCAGCGTAGATCGGGGGACCTACAATGAGCAGTTCTTC.

This clone has just one count. This chain uses TRBV29-1 with TRBJ2-5; D unclear. The ends were cut back, 2 bases at V and 2 bases at J, with 6 bases in the middle. Germline V CDR1 and CDR2: SQVTM, ANQGSEA. CDR3 length equals 12 residues. CDR3 sequence reads: CSVEKQQETQYF. The CDR3 DNA follows: TGCAGCGTTGAAAAGCAACAAGAGACCCAGTACTTC.

This chain links TRBV29-1 with TRBJ2-3, with D possibly matching TRBD1 (6 bases). V was pared by 1 base and J by 6 bases, with 14 bases between. The CDR3 is made up of 14 amino acids. Looked up from germline, CDR1 is SQVTM and CDR2 is ANQGSEA. The CDR3, as DNA: TGCAGCGTTGAAGGGGGGCGAGGGATGGATACGCAGTATTTT. Its protein product is CSVEGGRGMDTQYF.

This chain joins TRBV20-1 and TRBJ2-1; D remains unclear. The CDR3 runs to 11 residues. V lost 6 bases, J lost 7 bases, and 10 bases lay in between. Looked up from germline, CDR1 is DFQATT and CDR2 is SNEGSKA (reference sequence). CDR3 loop: CSARPLNEQFF. DNA of the CDR3: TGCAGTGCGAGACCCCTTAATGAGCAGTTCTTC.

The J gene is TRBJ2-3, the V gene TRBV27, with D possibly matching TRBD2 (6 bases). There are 15 residues in the CDR3. CDR1 and CDR2 from the germline V gene are MNHEY and SMNVEV (reference sequence). V was trimmed by 4 bases and J by 0 bases, leaving 11 bases between them. The CDR3 reads CASSWRGGSTDTQYF. Here the CDR3 DNA reads TGTGCCAGCAGTTGGAGGGGCGGGAGCACAGATACGCAGTATTTT.

The genes are TRBV10-3 and TRBJ2-1, with D unclear. Looked up from germline, CDR1 is ENHRY and CDR2 is SYGVKD. This CDR3 comprises 14 residues. V was shortened by 8 bases and J by 2 bases, with 13 bases between the two germline ends. The CDR3 bases are TGTGCCATCCGAAGGGATCTCACCTACAATGAGCAGTTCTTC. Protein sequence: CAIRRDLTYNEQFF.

V and J are TRBV29-1 and TRBJ1-5; 11 nucleotides match TRBD1. The CDR3 length is 13 residues. Per germline, CDR1 SQVTM and CDR2 ANQGSEA. The J segment lost 7 bases and the V segment lost 7 bases, leaving 6 bases of the junction unmatched. The CDR3 is CSGGQGGGQPQHF. The DNA for the CDR3 is TGCAGCGGGGGACAGGGGGGAGGACAGCCCCAGCATTTT.

V usage is TRBV6-7 and J usage is TRBJ1-5, with TRBD1 matching over 9 bases. TRBV6-7 is recorded as an ORF, its role being uncertain. The length of the CDR3 is 13 residues. Trimming took 5 bases from V and 7 from J; bases not matched to a gene: 3. CDR3 coding DNA: TGTGCCAGCAGTCGGACAGGGGTCCAGCCCCAGCATTTT. As protein: CASSRTGVQPQHF.

The chain links TRBV14 to TRBJ2-7; tentatively, D is TRBD1 (6 bases). Germline assignment: CDR1 SGHDN and CDR2 FVKESK. V dropped 1 base and J dropped 3 bases, with 10 bases sitting between them. The CDR3 has 14 amino acids. CDR3 in amino acids: CASSQGGPYYEQYF. In nucleotides, the CDR3 is TGTGCCAGCAGCCAAGGGGGGCCCTACTACGAGCAGTACTTC.

The chain links TRBV28 to TRBJ1-4, with D possibly being TRBD1 (6 bases). CDR3 length: 14 amino acids. The V gene lost 2 bases and the J gene lost 10 bases, with 14 bases spanning the gap. Germline CDR1 and CDR2: MDHEN and SYDVKM. CDR3 loop: CASSLGDNLGKLFF. The DNA of the CDR3 is TGTGCCAGCAGTTTAGGGGACAATTTGGGAAAACTGTTTTTT. Combining the CDR3 with reference TRBV28 and TRBJ1-4 gives the whole variable domain DVKVTQSSRYLVKRTGEKVFLECVQDMDHENMFWYRQDPGLGLRLIYFSYDVKMKEKGDIPEGYSVSREKKERFSLILESASTNQTSMYLCASSLGDNLGKLFFGSGTQLSVL.

The chain joins TRBV18 to TRBJ2-1; D not certain. Germline V gives CDR1 KGHSH, CDR2 LQKENI. The CDR3 contains 15 residues. V was cut by 4 bases and J by 1 base, with 11 bases left in between. CDR3 sequence: CASSLDTRSYNEQFF. CDR3 sequence (DNA): TGTGCCAGCTCACTAGACACGAGGTCCTACAATGAGCAGTTCTTC. The whole variable domain, remainder taken from reference TRBV18 and TRBJ2-1, is NAGVMQNPRHLVRRRGQEARLRCSPMKGHSHVYWYRQLPEEGLKFMVYLQKENIIDESGMPKERFSAEFPKEGPSILRIQQVVRGDSAAYFCASSLDTRSYNEQFFGPGTRLTVL.

V usage is TRBV29-1 and J usage is TRBJ2-1; D is uncertain. The CDR3 has 15 residues. Germline loops: CDR1 SQVTM, CDR2 ANQGSEA. V dropped 3 bases and J dropped 6 bases, with 18 bases sitting between them. CDR3 region: CSVDSGWAPANEQFF. CDR3 nucleotide sequence: TGCAGCGTTGATTCCGGGTGGGCCCCAGCCAATGAGCAGTTCTTC.

The genes are TRBV2 and TRBJ1-1; D unclear. CDR3 length: 14 residues. The germline V and J ends were trimmed by 0 bases and 4 bases, with 9 bases remaining between them. The germline V gene encodes CDR1 SNHLY and CDR2 FYNNEI. The CDR3 sequence: CASSEARLLTEAFF. CDR3 coding DNA: TGTGCCAGCAGTGAAGCCCGACTCCTCACTGAAGCTTTCTTT.

In its sample, this clone was seen once. The chain combines TRBV19 with TRBJ2-2; D perhaps matches TRBD1 (5 bases). Germline lookup yields CDR1 LNHDA and CDR2 SQIVND (reference sequence). V lost 6 bases, J lost 3 bases, and 11 bases lay in between. The CDR3 has 14 amino acids. CDR3 loop: CASRQEGDTGELFF. CDR3 coding DNA: TGTGCCAGTAGACAGGAAGGGGACACCGGGGAGCTGTTTTTT.

Comment on this clone: The sample holds other DNA sequences that translate to the same CDR3. J is TRBJ2-5 and V is TRBV20-1; D uncertain. Germline loops: CDR1 DFQATT, CDR2 SNEGSKA (reference sequence). V lost 2 bases to trimming and J lost 4 bases, with 5 bases between them. The CDR3 is 11 amino acids. The CDR3 bases are TGCAGTGCTAGATTCGGAGAGACCCAGTACTTC. Translating gives CSARFGETQYF.

A remark on this clone: Other DNA sequences in this specimen translate into the identical CDR3. The chain joins TRBV7-9 to TRBJ1-5, with a tentative D call TRBD1 (6 bases). V lost 1 base, J lost 6 bases, and 7 bases lay in between. Germline lookup yields CDR1 SEHNR and CDR2 FQNEAQ (reference sequence). This CDR3 contains 13 residues. CDR3 sequence reads: CASSLEGVQPQHF. CDR3 nucleotides: TGTGCCAGCAGCTTAGAGGGGGTTCAGCCCCAGCATTTT.

The J gene is TRBJ1-2, the V gene TRBV5-1; weak D call: TRBD1 (5 bases). Trimming took off 5 bases at V and 10 bases at J, with 36 bases between the two ends. Germline CDR1 and CDR2: SGHRS and YFSETQ. The CDR3 has 19 residues. The CDR3 here is CASRRPNDSTELPRVDYTF. The CDR3 DNA reads as TGCGCCAGCAGGAGGCCTAACGATTCGACAGAATTACCCAGAGTTGACTACACCTTC.

The chain uses TRBV11-3 and TRBJ2-7; 7 bases align to TRBD1. V shed 5 bases and J 0 bases; nucleotides not matched to a gene: 4. Germline CDR1 and CDR2: SGHNT and YENEEA. The CDR3 covers 14 residues. The CDR3 protein is CASSQTGSSYEQYF. The CDR3 DNA sequence: TGTGCCAGCAGCCAGACAGGGAGCTCCTACGAGCAGTACTTC.

CDR3 coding DNA: TGTGCCAGCTCACCTCCGCGCGGGACTACCAACGAGCAGTACTTC. It is translated as CASSPPRGTTNEQYF. The rearrangement joins TRBV18 to TRBJ2-7; 7 bases fit TRBD2. The CDR3 is 15 amino acids. Unmatched junction bases numbered 10, after V lost 3 bases and J lost 5 bases. Germline values: CDR1 KGHSH, CDR2 LQKENI.